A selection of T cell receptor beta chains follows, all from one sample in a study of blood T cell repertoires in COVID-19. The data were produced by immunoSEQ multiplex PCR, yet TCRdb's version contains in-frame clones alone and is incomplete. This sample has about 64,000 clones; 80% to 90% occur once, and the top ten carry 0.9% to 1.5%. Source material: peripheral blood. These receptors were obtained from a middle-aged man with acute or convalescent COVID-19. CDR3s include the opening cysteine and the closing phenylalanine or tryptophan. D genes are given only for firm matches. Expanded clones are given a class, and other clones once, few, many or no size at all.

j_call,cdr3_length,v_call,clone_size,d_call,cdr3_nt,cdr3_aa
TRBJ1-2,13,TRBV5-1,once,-,TGCGCCAGCAGCCCTCAGGGGCTTTCGGGCTACACCTTC,CASSPQGLSGYTF
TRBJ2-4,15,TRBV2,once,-,TGTGCCAGCAATCCAGGGGACATAGCCAAAAACATTCAGTACTTC,CASNPGDIAKNIQYF
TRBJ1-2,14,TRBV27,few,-,TGTGCCAGCAGTTTATTTCGGGGGAACTATGGCTACACCTTC,CASSLFRGNYGYTF
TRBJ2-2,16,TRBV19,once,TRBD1,TGTGCCAGTAGTATGAGGACAGGCGGCTTCCAAGGGGAGCTGTTTTTT,CASSMRTGGFQGELFF
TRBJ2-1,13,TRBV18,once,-,TGTGCCAGCTCACCAGAGCGGACTGGTGAGCAGTTCTTC,CASSPERTGEQFF
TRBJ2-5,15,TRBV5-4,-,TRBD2,TGTGCCAGCAGCCCCAGGCGGGGGGTATCGGAGACCCAGTACTTC,CASSPRRGVSETQYF
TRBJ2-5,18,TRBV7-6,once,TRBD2,TGTGCCAGCAGCTATAATAGCGGGGGGGCTTCCCGAAGGGAGACCCAGTACTTC,CASSYNSGGASRRETQYF
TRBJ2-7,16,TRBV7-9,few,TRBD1,TGTGCCAGCAGCTTAGCGACAGGGCTTCACCCCATCGAGCAGTACTTC,CASSLATGLHPIEQYF
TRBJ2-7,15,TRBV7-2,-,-,TGTGCCAGCAGCCCCTGGGGAGGCGAATTTTACGAGCAGTACTTC,CASSPWGGEFYEQYF
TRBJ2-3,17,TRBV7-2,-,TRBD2,TGTGCCAGCAGCCCCAGGGACCAGCGGGGGAGGACAGATACGCAGTATTTT,CASSPRDQRGRTDTQYF
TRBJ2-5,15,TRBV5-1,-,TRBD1,TGCGCCAGCGATAGTGGACAGGGGATGGGGGAGACCCAGTACTTC,CASDSGQGMGETQYF
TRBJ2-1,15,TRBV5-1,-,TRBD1,TGCGCCAGCAGCGCGGGGACAGGGGTGTACAATGAGCAGTTCTTC,CASSAGTGVYNEQFF
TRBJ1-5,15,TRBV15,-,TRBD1,TGTGCCACCAGCGGGGGGACAGGGTACAATCAGCCCCAGCATTTT,CATSGGTGYNQPQHF
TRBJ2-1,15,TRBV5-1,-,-,TGCGCCAGCAGCTTGGCCGAGACTATGGGGGGTGAGCAGTTCTTC,CASSLAETMGGEQFF
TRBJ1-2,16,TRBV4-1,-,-,TGCGCCAGCAGCCAACTTTCTCGGCTGAGGGCGGATGGCTACACCTTC,CASSQLSRLRADGYTF
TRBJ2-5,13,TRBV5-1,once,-,TGCGCCAGCAGCTTGACTAGGCTGGAGACCCAGTACTTC,CASSLTRLETQYF
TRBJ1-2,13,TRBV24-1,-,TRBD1,TGTGCCACCAAGAAAACAGGGGGAGAAGGCTACACCTTC,CATKKTGGEGYTF
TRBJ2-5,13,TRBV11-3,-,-,TGTGCCAGCTGCGGGACTTTTCAAGAGACCCAGTACTTC,CASCGTFQETQYF
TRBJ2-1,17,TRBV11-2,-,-,TGTGCCAGCAGCTTAGGGGGAGTAGCCCAGGTTTACAATGAGCAGTTCTTC,CASSLGGVAQVYNEQFF
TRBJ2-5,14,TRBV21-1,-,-,TGTGCCAGCAGCAAAGTTAATCGTCAAGAGACCCAGTACTTC,CASSKVNRQETQYF
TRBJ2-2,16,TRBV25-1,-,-,TGTGCCAGCAGTGAATATGGAGAGGCGAACACCGGGGAGCTGTTTTTT,CASSEYGEANTGELFF
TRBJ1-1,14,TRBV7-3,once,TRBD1,TGTGCCAGCAGCCATACAGGGGCCGGCACTGAAGCTTTCTTT,CASSHTGAGTEAFF
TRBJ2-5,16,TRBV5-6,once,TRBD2,TGTGCCAGCAGCTTGGGTGGACTAGCGTATGCAGAGACCCAGTACTTC,CASSLGGLAYAETQYF
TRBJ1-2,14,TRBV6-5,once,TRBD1,TGTGCCAGCAGTTGGGACAGGGAGTACAATGGCTACACCTTC,CASSWDREYNGYTF
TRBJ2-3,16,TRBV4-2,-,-,TGTGCCAGCAGCCAAGAGGCGGGGACTAGCACAGATACGCAGTATTTT,CASSQEAGTSTDTQYF
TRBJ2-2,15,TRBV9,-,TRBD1,TGTGCCAGCAGCGTCCGGGACAGGAACACCGGGGAGCTGTTTTTT,CASSVRDRNTGELFF
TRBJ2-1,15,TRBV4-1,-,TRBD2,TGCGCCAGCAGCAGGACTAGCGGAGTCTACAATGAGCAGTTCTTC,CASSRTSGVYNEQFF
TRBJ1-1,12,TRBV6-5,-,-,TGTGCCAGCATTCAACCCGGGTCTGAAGCTTTCTTT,CASIQPGSEAFF